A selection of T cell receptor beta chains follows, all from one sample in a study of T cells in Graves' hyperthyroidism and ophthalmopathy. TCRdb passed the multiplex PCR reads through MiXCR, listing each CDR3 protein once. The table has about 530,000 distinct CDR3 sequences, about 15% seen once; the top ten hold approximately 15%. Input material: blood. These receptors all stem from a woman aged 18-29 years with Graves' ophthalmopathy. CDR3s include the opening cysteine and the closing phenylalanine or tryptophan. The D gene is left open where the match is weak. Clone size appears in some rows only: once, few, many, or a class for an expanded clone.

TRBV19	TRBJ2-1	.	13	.	TGTGCCAGTAGTATAGATGGCGGCAATGAGCAGTTCTTC	CASSIDGGNEQFF
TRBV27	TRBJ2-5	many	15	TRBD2	TGTGCCAGCAGGATTCTAGCGGGGAGTTGGGAGACCCAGTACTTC	CASRILAGSWETQYF
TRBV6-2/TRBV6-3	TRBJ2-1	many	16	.	TGTGCCAGCAGTTACAACGGGAAAATCTCCTACAATGAGCAGTTCTTC	CASSYNGKISYNEQFF
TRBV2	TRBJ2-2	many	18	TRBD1	TGTGCCAGCAGTCCACAAGCTGGAACAGGGGGCCGGACCGGGGAGCTGTTTTTT	CASSPQAGTGGRTGELFF
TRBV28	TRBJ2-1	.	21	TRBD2	TGTGCCAGCAGTTTACTGGGACTAGCGGGAGGGGTGGGTTTACCCTACAATGAGCAGTTCTTC	CASSLLGLAGGVGLPYNEQFF
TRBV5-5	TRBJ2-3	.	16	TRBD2	TGTGCCAGCAGTCAGGGCCAGCGGGAGGCCACAGATACGCAGTATTTT	CASSQGQREATDTQYF
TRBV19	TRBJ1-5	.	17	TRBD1	TGTGCCAGTAGTATTAGGGGGCAGAAACCGGGCAATCAGCCCCAGCATTTT	CASSIRGQKPGNQPQHF
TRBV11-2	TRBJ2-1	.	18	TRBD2	TGTGCCAGCAGTCTAGGGGGACTAGCGGGGGGTACTTACAATGAGCAGTTCTTC	CASSLGGLAGGTYNEQFF
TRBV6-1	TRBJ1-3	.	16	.	TGTGCCAGTGGGTCCCCCTTAGAATACTCTGGAAACACCATATATTTT	CASGSPLEYSGNTIYF
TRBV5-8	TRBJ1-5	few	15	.	TGTGCCAGCAGCTTGATTCAGCTACAGCGACAGCCCCAGCATTTT	CASSLIQLQRQPQHF
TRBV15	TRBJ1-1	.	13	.	TGTGCCACCAGCGGTACAGTTTACACTGAAGCTTTCTTT	CATSGTVYTEAFF
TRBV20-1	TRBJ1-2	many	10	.	TGCAGAATGGGACTGAATGGCTACACCTTC	CRMGLNGYTF
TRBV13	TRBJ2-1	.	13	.	TGTGCCAGCACGGGTGAAGACCGCAATGAGCAGTTCTTC	CASTGEDRNEQFF
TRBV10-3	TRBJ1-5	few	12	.	TGTGCCATCAGGGATTACACCCAGCCCCAGCATTTT	CAIRDYTQPQHF
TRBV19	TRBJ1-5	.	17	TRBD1	TGTGCCAGTAGTAAGACAGGGCGCGCGGTGATGAATCAGCCCCAGCATTTT	CASSKTGRAVMNQPQHF
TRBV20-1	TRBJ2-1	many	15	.	TGCAGTGCCATCCGGGACACCCAATCGGGGAATGAGCAGTTCTTC	CSAIRDTQSGNEQFF
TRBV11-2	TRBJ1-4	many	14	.	TGTGCCAGCAGCTTATTGGCAACTAATGAAAAACTGTTTTTT	CASSLLATNEKLFF
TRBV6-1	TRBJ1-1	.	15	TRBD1	TGTGCCAGCAGTGACAGGCAGGGGGCGAACACTGAAGCTTTCTTT	CASSDRQGANTEAFF
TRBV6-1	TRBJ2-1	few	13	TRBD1	TGTGCCAGCCGGACAGGGGAAGGAGGTGAGCAGTTCTTC	CASRTGEGGEQFF
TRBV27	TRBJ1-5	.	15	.	TGTGCCAGCAGTTTAAGTGCAGGGGGCAATCAGCCCCAGCATTTT	CASSLSAGGNQPQHF
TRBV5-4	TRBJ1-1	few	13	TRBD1	TGTGCCAGTTACAACAGGGGTAACACTGAAGCTTTCTTT	CASYNRGNTEAFF
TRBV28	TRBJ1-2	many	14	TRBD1	TGTGCCATCCTCCCCGGAGGGGGCGTGCATGGCTACACCTTC	CAILPGGGVHGYTF
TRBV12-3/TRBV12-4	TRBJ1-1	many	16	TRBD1	TGTGCCAGTAATTCCGGGACAGGGGTGAGCTACACTGAAGCTTTCTTT	CASNSGTGVSYTEAFF
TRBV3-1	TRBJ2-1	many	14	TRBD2	TGTGCCAGCAGCCAAGTGGGACTAGGGGATGAGCAGTTCTTC	CASSQVGLGDEQFF
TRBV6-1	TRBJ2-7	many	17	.	TGTGCCAGCAGTGAAGAATGGACCCTAGCTTACTCGGACGAGCAGTACTTC	CASSEEWTLAYSDEQYF
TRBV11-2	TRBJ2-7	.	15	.	TGTGCCAGCAGCTTAGCAGGGGAATTCCTATACGAGCAGTACTTC	CASSLAGEFLYEQYF
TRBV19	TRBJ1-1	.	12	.	.	CASTSGTRGAFF
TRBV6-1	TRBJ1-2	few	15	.	TGTGCCAGCAGTGAAACTTCCCGAGGGTACTATGGCTACACCTTC	CASSETSRGYYGYTF
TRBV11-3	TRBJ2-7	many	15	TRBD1	TGTGCCAGCAGCGGGGGACAGGGAAGGGGTTACGAGCAGTACTTC	CASSGGQGRGYEQYF
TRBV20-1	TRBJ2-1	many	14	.	TGCAGTGCCCCGAACCGGGACATAGGCAATGAGCAGTTCTTC	CSAPNRDIGNEQFF
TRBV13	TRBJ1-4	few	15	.	TGTGCCAGCAGCTTAGGATTGCGAGGATATGAAAAACTGTTTTTT	CASSLGLRGYEKLFF
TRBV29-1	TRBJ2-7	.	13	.	TGCAGCGCATTAGACAGTACTTCCTACGAGCAGTACTTC	CSALDSTSYEQYF
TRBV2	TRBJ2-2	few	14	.	TGTGCCAGCAGCGACAACAGGCGCTCGGAAGAGCTGTTTTTT	CASSDNRRSEELFF
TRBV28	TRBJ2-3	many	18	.	TGTGCCAGCAGTTTTGCCGGGATTCATGGCTCGGGCACAGATACGCAGTATTTT	CASSFAGIHGSGTDTQYF
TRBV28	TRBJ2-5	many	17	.	TGTGCCAGCAGCTCCCTGTCCAGGGGCGCCTACCAAGAGACCCAGTACTTC	CASSSLSRGAYQETQYF
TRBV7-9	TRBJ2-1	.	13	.	TGTGCCAGCAGCAAGGGGACCACTCGTGAGCAGTTCTTC	CASSKGTTREQFF
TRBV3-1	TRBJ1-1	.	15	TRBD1	TGTGCCAGCAGCCAAGGGGACAGGGGGCACTGGTTAACTTTCTTT	CASSQGDRGHWLTFF
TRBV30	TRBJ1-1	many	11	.	TGTGCCTGGATAACGGGCGTTGTAGCTTTCTTT	CAWITGVVAFF
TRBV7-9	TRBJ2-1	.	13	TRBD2	TGCGCCAGCAGCCACGCGGGAGACTATGAGCAGTTCTTC	CASSHAGDYEQFF
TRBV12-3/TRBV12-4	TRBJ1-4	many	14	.	TGTGCCAGCAGTTTATTTGGAGTGAGGGAAAAACTGTTTTTT	CASSLFGVREKLFF
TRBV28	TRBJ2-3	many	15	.	TGTGCCAGCACCCTCCCGGGGGTTCGGACAGATACGCAGTATTTT	CASTLPGVRTDTQYF
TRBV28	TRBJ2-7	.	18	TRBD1	TGTGCCAGCAGTTTGATTGGGTGGACAGGGGGCGCTCCCTACGAGCAGTACTTC	CASSLIGWTGGAPYEQYF
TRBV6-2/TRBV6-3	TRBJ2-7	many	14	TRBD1	TGTGCCAGCAGAACCGGGACAGGGGGCTACGAGCAGTACTTC	CASRTGTGGYEQYF
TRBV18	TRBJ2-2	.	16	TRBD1	TGTGCCAGCTCACCAATTCAGGGGGTGAGTACCGGGGAGCTGTTTTTT	CASSPIQGVSTGELFF
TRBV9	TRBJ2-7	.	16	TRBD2	TGTGCCAGCAGCGTAACTAGCGGGGGGCCCCTCTACGAGCAGTACTTC	CASSVTSGGPLYEQYF